This T cell receptor beta chain is from a study of blood T cell repertoires in COVID-19. Looking at the study overall: There were acute and convalescent COVID-19 samples, and they came from the United States, Italy and Spain. From T cells, B-cell-depleted T cells, or PBMCs came the material, which was cDNA or gDNA.

This clone was found once. The V and J ends lost 3 bases and 5 bases respectively, with 8 bases between them. The CDR3 extends over 13 amino acids. Original analysis: Amplifying reference gene primers gave estimates of nucleated cell counts. Here immunoSEQ multiplex PCR was the method, and the copy in TCRdb shows in-frame clones only, minus some. Clone size and the V and J calls come from that table; the DNA yielded D and trimming. The repertoire has 100,000 or so clones, around 85% of them found once; the top ten carry 20% to 25%. This chain uses TRBV12-3 or TRBV12-4 with TRBJ1-5; D may be TRBD1 (5 bases). The TCR comes from a man in his sixties or seventies with active or convalescent COVID-19. The sample consisted of peripheral blood. As DNA, the CDR3 is TGTGCCAGCAGTTTGACAGTAGATCAGCCCCAGCATTTT. This sequence encodes CASSLTVDQPQHF.